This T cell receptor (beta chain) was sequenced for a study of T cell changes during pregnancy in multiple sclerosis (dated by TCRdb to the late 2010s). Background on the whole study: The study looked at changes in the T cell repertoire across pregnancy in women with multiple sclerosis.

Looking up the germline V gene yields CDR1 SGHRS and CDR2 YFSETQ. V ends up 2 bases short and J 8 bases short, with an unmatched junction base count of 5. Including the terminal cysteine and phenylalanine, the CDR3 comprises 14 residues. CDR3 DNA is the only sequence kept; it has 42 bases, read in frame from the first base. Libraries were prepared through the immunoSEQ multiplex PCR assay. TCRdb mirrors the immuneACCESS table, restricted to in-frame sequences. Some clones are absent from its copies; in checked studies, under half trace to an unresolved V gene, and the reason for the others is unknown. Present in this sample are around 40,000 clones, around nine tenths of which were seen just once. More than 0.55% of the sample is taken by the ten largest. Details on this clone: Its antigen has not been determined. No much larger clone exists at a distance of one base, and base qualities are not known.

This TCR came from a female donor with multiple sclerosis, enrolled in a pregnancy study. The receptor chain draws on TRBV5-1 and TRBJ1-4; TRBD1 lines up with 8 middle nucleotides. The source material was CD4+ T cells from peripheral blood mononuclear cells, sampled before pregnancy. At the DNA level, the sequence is TGCGCCAGCAGCTTACAGGGGGTACGAGAAAAACTGTTTTTT. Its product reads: CASSLQGVREKLFF.